These T cell receptor beta chains were read from a single sample in a study of shared clonotypes between healthy human individuals. TCRdb's table, derived via immunoSEQ multiplex PCR, lists solely in-frame clones and lacks some. The sample includes approximately 2,000,000 clones, around 93% seen only once; the top ten take roughly 1.7%. The material sequenced was naive CD8+ T cells from PBMCs. Receptor source: a man between 18 and 35 years old in good health. Some clones in this sample may be carry-over from other donors' samples. CDR3s include the opening cysteine and the closing phenylalanine or tryptophan. D genes are given only for firm matches. Clone sizes are given selectively: once, few, many, or a class where the clone is expanded.

v_gene,d_gene,abundance,j_gene,CDR3nt,CDR3aa
TRBV5-6,TRBD1,.,TRBJ2-7,TGTGCCAGCAGCTTGGGAGGCCAGGGGGCGTACGAGCAGTACTTC,CASSLGGQGAYEQYF
TRBV27,.,.,TRBJ2-1,TGTGCCAGCAGTTTTGACAGAAATTACAATGAGCAGTTCTTC,CASSFDRNYNEQFF
TRBV5-4,TRBD2,.,TRBJ2-2,TGTGCCAGCAGCTCCAGACTAGCGGATGAAGGGGGCCCCGGGGAGCTGTTTTTT,CASSSRLADEGGPGELFF
TRBV5-1,.,.,TRBJ1-1,TGCGCCAGCAGCCAAGGTCCCGGATCAAACACTGAAGCTTTCTTT,CASSQGPGSNTEAFF
TRBV28,.,.,TRBJ2-1,TGTGCCAGCAGTTTATACGCCCGACTCTCCTACAATGAGCAGTTCTTC,CASSLYARLSYNEQFF
TRBV5-6,.,.,TRBJ2-1,TGTGCCAGCAGCTTGACTACCTCCTACAATGAGCAGTTCTTC,CASSLTTSYNEQFF
TRBV5-1,TRBD2,.,TRBJ2-3,TGCGCCAGCAACCTCCTAGCGGGAGTTTCAGATACGCAGTATTTT,CASNLLAGVSDTQYF
TRBV4-1,.,.,TRBJ2-1,TGCGCCAGCAGCCAAGGGAGTACCGAGCAGTTCTTC,CASSQGSTEQFF
TRBV28,TRBD1,.,TRBJ2-7,TGTGCCAGCAGTCCCGACAGGGTTTCAGGCGAGCAGTACTTC,CASSPDRVSGEQYF
TRBV4-2,.,.,TRBJ1-2,TGTGCCAGCAGCCAAGAGGGGGAGGGCTATGGCTACACCTTC,CASSQEGEGYGYTF
TRBV9,.,.,TRBJ2-7,TGTGCCAGCAGCATCGGGACTCGGCCGGGCGAGCAGTACTTC,CASSIGTRPGEQYF
TRBV7-2,.,.,TRBJ1-1,TGTGCCAGCAGCTGGAAAATGAACACTGAAGCTTTCTTT,CASSWKMNTEAFF
TRBV30,.,.,TRBJ1-1,TGTGCCTGGAGAATGAACACTGAAGCTTTCTTT,CAWRMNTEAFF
TRBV6-5,TRBD2,.,TRBJ2-7,TGTGCCAGCAGTTACTCCGTAGCGGGGATCTTCTACGAGCAGTACTTC,CASSYSVAGIFYEQYF
TRBV7-9,.,.,TRBJ2-6,TGTGCCAGCAGCCCCGAACAGGGCTCTGGGGCCAACGTCCTGACTTTC,CASSPEQGSGANVLTF
TRBV29-1,.,.,TRBJ1-2,TGCAGCGTAAAGACCGGTGCCGGCTACACCTTC,CSVKTGAGYTF
TRBV19,TRBD2,.,TRBJ2-1,TGTGCCAGTAGCCCAGGGGTAGCGGGAGTACTCAATGAGCAGTTCTTC,CASSPGVAGVLNEQFF
TRBV5-5,TRBD1,.,TRBJ2-7,TGTGCCAGCAGAGGGACAGGGGGCTCCTACGAGCAGTACTTC,CASRGTGGSYEQYF
TRBV4-3,.,once,TRBJ1-1,TGCGCCAGCAGCCAGACAGGCTCTGACACTGAAGCTTTCTTT,CASSQTGSDTEAFF
TRBV11-2,.,.,TRBJ2-2,TGTGCCAGCAGCTTAGGAGGATCGGGGGAGCTGTTTTTT,CASSLGGSGELFF
TRBV4-3,.,.,TRBJ2-2,TGCGCCAGCAGGTTTTCACATGAGAACACCGGGGAGCTGTTTTTT,CASRFSHENTGELFF
TRBV19,.,.,TRBJ1-2,TGTGCCAGTAGTATCGAATCAGGGATGACTAACTATGGCTACACCTTC,CASSIESGMTNYGYTF
TRBV7-8,.,.,TRBJ2-5,TGTGCCAGCAGCTTAGAAAGTCTCCGGGAGCAGTACTTC,CASSLESLREQYF
TRBV28,.,.,TRBJ2-2,TGTGCCAGCAGTTTTTTAGGCCCCCTCGGGGAGCTGTTTTTT,CASSFLGPLGELFF
TRBV13,.,.,TRBJ2-5,TGTGCCAGCAGTCCCGGGGTGCGGAGCTCCTCAATCGAGACCCAGTACTTC,CASSPGVRSSSIETQYF
TRBV28,.,.,TRBJ1-5,TGTGCCAGCAGTAGGACGGACCAGCATTTT,CASSRTDQHF